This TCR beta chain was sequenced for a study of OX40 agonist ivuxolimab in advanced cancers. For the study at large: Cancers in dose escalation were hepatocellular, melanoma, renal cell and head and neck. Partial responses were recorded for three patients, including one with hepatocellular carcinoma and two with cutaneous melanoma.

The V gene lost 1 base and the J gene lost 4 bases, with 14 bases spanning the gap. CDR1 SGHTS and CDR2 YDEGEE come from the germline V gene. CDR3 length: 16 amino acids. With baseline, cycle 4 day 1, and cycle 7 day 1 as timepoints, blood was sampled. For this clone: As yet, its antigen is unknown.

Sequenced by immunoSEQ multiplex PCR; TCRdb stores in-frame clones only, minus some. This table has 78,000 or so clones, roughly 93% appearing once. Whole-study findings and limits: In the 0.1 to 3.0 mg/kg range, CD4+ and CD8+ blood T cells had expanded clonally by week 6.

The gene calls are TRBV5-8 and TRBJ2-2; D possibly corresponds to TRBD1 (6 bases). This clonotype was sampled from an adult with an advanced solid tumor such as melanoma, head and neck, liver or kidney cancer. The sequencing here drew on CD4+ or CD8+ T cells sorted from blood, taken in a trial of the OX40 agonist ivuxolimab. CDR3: CASSLKQGQGTGELFF. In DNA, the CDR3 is TGTGCCAGCAGCTTGAAGCAGGGGCAGGGCACCGGGGAGCTGTTTTTT. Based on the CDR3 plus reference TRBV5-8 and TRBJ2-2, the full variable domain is EAGVTQSPTHLIKTRGQQATLRCSPISGHTSVYWYQQALGLGLQFLLWYDEGEERNRGNFPPRFSGRQFPNYSSELNVNALELEDSALYLCASSLKQGQGTGELFFGEGSRLTVL.